Listed here are 19 T cell receptor beta chains from one sample, sequenced in a study of CD8+ T cells in alopecia areata. It was cDNA, reverse transcribed from extracted RNA, that served as the sequencing template. Clones were sequenced by immunoSEQ multiplex PCR, and TCRdb holds only the in-frame ones, with some missing. The sample shows approximately 170,000 clones, 60% to 70% of them seen only once. Documented treatment: oral pan-JAK inhibitor, 5-10 mg twice daily. Sequenced here: CD4+ T cells sorted from blood, sampled at week 4, from a patient treated with tofacitinib. The receptors derive from a human donor with alopecia areata.

The chain is built from TRBV2 and TRBJ1-5, with a weak D call TRBD1 (5 bases). Germline CDR1 SNHLY, CDR2 FYNNEI. The CDR3 is 15 residues long. V was cut by 2 bases and J by 9 bases, with 17 bases left in between. The CDR3 DNA sequence: TGTGCCAGCAGTGAATTGAACAGGCGCTTGATGCCCCAGCATTTT. Protein: CASSELNRRLMPQHF.

This clone has just a few counts. This rearrangement joins TRBV27 to TRBJ2-3; the D gene is possibly TRBD2 (5 bases). Looked up from germline, CDR1 is MNHEY and CDR2 is SMNVEV (reference sequence). V was clipped by 3 bases and J by 0 bases, with 16 bases between them. This CDR3 has 17 amino acids. The CDR3 region is CASSFTLRTGSTDTQYF. The DNA of the CDR3 is TGTGCCAGCAGTTTCACCCTGCGGACGGGAAGCACAGATACGCAGTATTTT.

V usage is TRBV5-1 and J usage is TRBJ2-7; D is perhaps TRBD1 or TRBD2 (5 bases each). Germline CDR1 SGHRS, CDR2 YFSETQ. This CDR3 contains 16 residues. The V gene lost 0 bases and the J gene lost 0 bases, with 13 bases spanning the gap. CDR3 loop: CASSLVRGASSYEQYF. The CDR3 nucleotides read TGCGCCAGCAGCTTGGTTCGAGGGGCCAGCTCCTACGAGCAGTACTTC. Looking up the rest from reference TRBV5-1 and TRBJ2-7 gives the full variable domain: KAGVTQTPRYLIKTRGQQVTLSCSPISGHRSVSWYQQTPGQGLQFLFEYFSETQRNKGNFPGRFSGRQFSNSRSEMNVSTLELGDSALYLCASSLVRGASSYEQYFGPGTRLTVT.

The rearrangement links TRBV27 to TRBJ1-2, with D possibly being TRBD1 (6 bases). Germline CDR1 and CDR2: MNHEY and SMNVEV (reference sequence). This CDR3 has 14 residues. V lost 7 bases, J lost 4 bases, and 16 bases lay in between. The chain's CDR3 is CASKGPGASYGYTF. As DNA, the CDR3 is TGTGCCAGCAAGGGTCCGGGGGCAAGCTATGGCTACACCTTC.

In its sample, this clone was seen once. This chain joins TRBV29-1 and TRBJ2-1; D is possibly TRBD1 or TRBD2 (5 bases each). Deletions cut 5 bases from V and 2 bases from J, with 10 bases between. Germline-derived CDR1 and CDR2 are SQVTM and ANQGSEA. CDR3 length: 13 amino acids. CDR3 in DNA: TGCAGCGTTCGGGGCCTGGCCTACAATGAGCAGTTCTTC. Translation gives CSVRGLAYNEQFF.

The chain couples TRBV5-1 to TRBJ2-2; D is uncertain. V was cut by 2 bases and J by 1 base, with 12 bases left in between. Germline-derived CDR1 and CDR2 are SGHRS and YFSETQ. CDR3 length: 16 amino acids. The CDR3 here is CASSFNPVGNTGELFF. In nucleotides, the CDR3 is TGCGCCAGCAGCTTCAACCCAGTAGGGAACACCGGGGAGCTGTTTTTT.

This clone turned up a few times. V and J are TRBV30 and TRBJ2-2; D gene ambiguous. Germline CDR1 is GTSNPN and CDR2 is SVGIG (reference sequence). The CDR3 length is 16 residues. The V gene lost 2 bases and the J gene lost 1 base, with 14 bases spanning the gap. The CDR3 loop is CAWSPKKTENTGELFF. The CDR3 DNA reads as TGTGCCTGGAGTCCAAAAAAAACAGAGAACACCGGGGAGCTGTTTTTT.

This clone was seen only a few times. The gene calls are TRBV30 and TRBJ2-1; D gene uncertain. In germline, CDR1 is GTSNPN, CDR2 SVGIG (reference sequence). The ends were cut back, 3 bases at V and 5 bases at J, with 5 bases in the middle. The CDR3 has 11 amino acids. As DNA, the CDR3 is TGTGCCTGGAGGGATCACAATGAGCAGTTCTTC. Its translation is CAWRDHNEQFF.

The chain recombines TRBV11-2 with TRBJ2-1, with a possible D match to TRBD2 (5 bases). Germline CDR1 reads SGHAT; CDR2 reads FQNNGV. The CDR3 runs to 14 residues. Trimming removed 2 bases from V and 9 bases from J, with 14 bases in between. CDR3 sequence: CASSLTRPSFEQFF. CDR3 DNA sequence: TGTGCCAGCAGCTTAACCCGCCCTAGCTTTGAGCAGTTCTTC.

This clone appeared a few times. The rearrangement links TRBV5-6 to TRBJ2-2; D not certain. Looked up from germline, CDR1 is SGHDT and CDR2 is YYEEEE. The V gene lost 1 base and the J gene lost 7 bases, with 5 bases spanning the gap. This CDR3 has 12 residues. CDR3 loop: CASSLTRGELFF. The CDR3 coding sequence is TGTGCCAGCAGCTTGACCCGCGGGGAGCTGTTTTTT. Complete variable domain (other parts from reference TRBV5-6 and TRBJ2-2): DAGVTQSPTHLIKTRGQQVTLRCSPKSGHDTVSWYQQALGQGPQFIFQYYEEEERQRGNFPDRFSGHQFPNYSSELNVNALLLGDSALYLCASSLTRGELFFGEGSRLTVL.

As for this clone: Different DNA sequences within this sample yield the same CDR3. The rearrangement joins TRBV29-1 to TRBJ2-5, with D maybe TRBD2 (5 bases). V was trimmed by 6 bases and J by 2 bases, leaving 10 bases between them. CDR3 length: 12 residues. Germline lookup yields CDR1 SQVTM and CDR2 ANQGSEA. CDR3 protein: CSVARGQETQYF. The CDR3 bases are TGCAGCGTAGCCCGGGGACAAGAGACCCAGTACTTC.

The rearrangement uses TRBV7-2 and TRBJ2-7; weak D call: TRBD2 (5 bases). The CDR3 covers 15 residues. Germline loops: CDR1 SGHTA, CDR2 FQGNSA. V was trimmed by 5 bases and J by 6 bases, leaving 20 bases between them. The CDR3 DNA reads as TGTGCCAGCAGCCAAGTGGCTAGTGGGAGCCCCGAGCAGTACTTC. This codes for CASSQVASGSPEQYF.

The chain employs TRBV4-1 and TRBJ1-1; 7 nucleotides align to TRBD1. The germline gives CDR1 MGHRA, CDR2 YSYEKL. Trimming took 6 bases from V and 2 from J; bases not matched to a gene: 3. The CDR3 loop spans 13 amino acids. The CDR3 protein is CASSRDSNTEAFF. As DNA, the CDR3 is TGCGCCAGCAGTCGGGACAGCAACACTGAAGCTTTCTTT.

The chain recombines TRBV30 with TRBJ1-2, with a weak D call TRBD1 (6 bases). CDR1 GTSNPN and CDR2 SVGIG come from the germline V gene (reference sequence). The CDR3 covers 14 residues. Trimming pared 0 bases from V and 7 bases from J, leaving 15 bases between. The CDR3 DNA follows: TGTGCCTGGAGTGTAGGGGCGGACAGCAGTGGCTACACCTTC. Protein product: CAWSVGADSSGYTF.

The V call is TRBV29-1, the J call TRBJ2-3, with TRBD2 identical over 14 bases. Germline CDR1 reads SQVTM; CDR2 reads ANQGSEA. The ends lost 6 bases at V and 10 bases at J; junction bases unmatched: 9. CDR3 size: 14 residues. CDR3 DNA sequence: TGCAGCGTCCGACCGGGACTAGCGGGAGTGGCGCAGTATTTT. Amino acid sequence: CSVRPGLAGVAQYF.

V is TRBV29-1 and J is TRBJ2-1; tentatively, D is TRBD2 (6 bases). The CDR3 has 12 amino acids. With 5 bases removed from V and 7 bases from J, the gap between germline ends came to 12 bases. Germline values: CDR1 SQVTM, CDR2 ANQGSEA. Written as DNA, the CDR3 is TGCAGCGTTATAGGCGGGGAAAATGAGCAGTTCTTC. Translating it yields CSVIGGENEQFF.

This CDR3 is CASNPGPRGGYEQYF. The CDR3 DNA sequence: TGTGCCAGCAACCCGGGACCCCGGGGCGGCTACGAGCAGTACTTC. The V call is TRBV6-5, the J call TRBJ2-7; D is tentatively TRBD1 or TRBD2 (5 bases each). Trimming cost V 7 bases and J 3 bases, with 19 bases left between them. The CDR3 is made up of 15 amino acids. Germline V gene sequence: CDR1 MNHEY, CDR2 SVGAGI.

This clone was recorded a few times. The V call is TRBV29-1, the J call TRBJ2-7; D may be TRBD1 or TRBD2 (6 bases each). Germline loops: CDR1 SQVTM, CDR2 ANQGSEA. This CDR3 region has 14 residues. V lost 6 bases and J 4 bases, leaving 19 bases between the germline ends. In nucleotides, the CDR3 is TGCAGCGTCCACGAGGGCAGGGGAGGATACGAGCAGTACTTC. Residues: CSVHEGRGGYEQYF.

This sequence joins TRBV2 and TRBJ1-2, with 8 bases fitting TRBD1. This CDR3 contains 13 residues. V lost 4 bases, J lost 3 bases, and 1 base stayed unmatched. Germline lookup yields CDR1 SNHLY and CDR2 FYNNEI. The CDR3 reads CASSGGQDYGYTF. The CDR3 nucleotides read TGTGCCAGCAGTGGGGGACAGGACTATGGCTACACCTTC.